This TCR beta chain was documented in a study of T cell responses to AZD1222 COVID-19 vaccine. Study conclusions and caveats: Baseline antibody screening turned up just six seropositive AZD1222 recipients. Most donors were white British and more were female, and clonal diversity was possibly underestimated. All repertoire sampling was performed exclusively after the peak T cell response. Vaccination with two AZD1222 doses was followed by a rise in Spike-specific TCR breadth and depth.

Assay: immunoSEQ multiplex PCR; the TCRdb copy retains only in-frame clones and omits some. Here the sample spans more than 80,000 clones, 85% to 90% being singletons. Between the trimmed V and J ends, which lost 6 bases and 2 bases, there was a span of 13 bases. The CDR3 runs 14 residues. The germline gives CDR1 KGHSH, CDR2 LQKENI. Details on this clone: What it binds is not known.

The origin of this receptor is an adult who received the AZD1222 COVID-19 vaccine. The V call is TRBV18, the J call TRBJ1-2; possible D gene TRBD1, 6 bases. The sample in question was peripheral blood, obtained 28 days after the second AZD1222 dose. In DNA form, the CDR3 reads TGTGCCAGCTCCTCTGGGACATCCAACTATGGCTACACCTTC. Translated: CASSSGTSNYGYTF.